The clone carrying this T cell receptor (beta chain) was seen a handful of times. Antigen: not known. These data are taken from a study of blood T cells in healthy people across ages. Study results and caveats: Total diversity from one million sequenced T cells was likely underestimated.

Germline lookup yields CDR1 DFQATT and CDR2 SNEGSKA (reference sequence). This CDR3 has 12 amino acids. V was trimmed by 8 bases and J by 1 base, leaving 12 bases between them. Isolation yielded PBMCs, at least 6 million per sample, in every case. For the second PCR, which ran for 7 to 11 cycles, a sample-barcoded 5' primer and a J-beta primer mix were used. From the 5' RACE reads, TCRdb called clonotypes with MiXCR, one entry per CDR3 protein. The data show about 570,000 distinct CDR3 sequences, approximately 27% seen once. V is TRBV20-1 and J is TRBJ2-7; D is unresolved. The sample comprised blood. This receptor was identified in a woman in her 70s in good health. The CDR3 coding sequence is TGCAGTCTGGAAGGGCAATCCTACGAGCAGTACTTC. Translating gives CSLEGQSYEQYF.